The sequence of this TCR beta chain was determined in a study of blood T cell repertoires in COVID-19. Study in general: The samples span acute and convalescent COVID-19 from the United States, Italy and Spain. Nucleic acid was either cDNA or gDNA, and it came from T cells, B-cell-depleted T cells, or PBMCs.

This clone showed up just a few times. Germline-derived CDR1 and CDR2 are SGDLS and YYNGEE. The germline V and J ends were trimmed by 0 bases and 3 bases, with 12 bases remaining between them. This CDR3 has 15 residues. Authors' data handling: How many nucleated cells were present was estimated from reference gene primer amplification. The assay was immunoSEQ multiplex PCR, and TCRdb's table has in-frame clones only and misses some. V and J calls and clone size are copied from that table; D and trimming were computed from the DNA. The repertoire holds 100,000 to 150,000 clones, with roughly 88% as singletons.

V usage is TRBV9 and J usage is TRBJ2-5; D is uncertain. Material for sequencing was peripheral blood. The receptor comes from a man aged 50-60 years with acute or convalescent COVID-19. The CDR3 nucleotides read TGTGCCAGCAGCGTAGGGGTAGCCTACGAAGAGACCCAGTACTTC. Residues: CASSVGVAYEETQYF.